The source of this T cell receptor beta chain is a study of T-cell memory formation after mild COVID-19. On the study more broadly: In these data, TCR clusters were largely donor specific.

Whole-study findings and limits: Clones that got smaller from day 15 to 85 had even CD4/CD8, while clones growing later tipped toward CD4+. Several responding clones turned up in pre-infection memory, indicating that cross-reactive memory may have taken part.

About this clonotype itself: Its target is not known.

5'RACE primed from the constant segment yielded TCR alpha and TCR beta cDNA libraries bearing sample barcodes and UMIs. TCRdb used MiXCR to reprocess the 5' RACE reads, holding one entry per CDR3 protein. The sample consists of 550,000 to 600,000 distinct CDR3 sequences, less than 25% of them appearing once. The clonotype originates from an adult woman who had mild COVID-19 (a few samples of this study predate the infection). Cell type and time point are not known. Input material: PBMCs or a T cell subset sorted from them (not recorded which).

Here the CDR3 reads CASSGSYRGGGYGYTF. As DNA, the CDR3 is TGTGCCAGCAGTGGTTCCTACAGGGGCGGTGGCTATGGCTACACCTTC. The chain joins TRBV6-5 to TRBJ1-2; TRBD1 aligns across 7 bases. J was trimmed by 4 bases and V by 5 bases; bases with no gene match: 13. Germline V lookup: CDR1 MNHEY, CDR2 SVGAGI. The CDR3 runs 16 residues.